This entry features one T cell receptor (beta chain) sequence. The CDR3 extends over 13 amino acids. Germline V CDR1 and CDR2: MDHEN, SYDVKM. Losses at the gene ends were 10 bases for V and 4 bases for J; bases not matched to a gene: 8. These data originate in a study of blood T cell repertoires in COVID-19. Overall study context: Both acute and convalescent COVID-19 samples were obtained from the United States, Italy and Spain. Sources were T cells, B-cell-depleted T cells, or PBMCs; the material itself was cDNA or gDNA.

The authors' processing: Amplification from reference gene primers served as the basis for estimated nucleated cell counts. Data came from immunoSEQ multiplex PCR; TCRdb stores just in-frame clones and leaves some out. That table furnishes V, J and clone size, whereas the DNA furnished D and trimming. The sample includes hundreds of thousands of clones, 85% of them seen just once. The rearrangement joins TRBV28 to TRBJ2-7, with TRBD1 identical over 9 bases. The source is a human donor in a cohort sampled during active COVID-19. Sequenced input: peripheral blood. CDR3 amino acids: CAIRTGVAYEQYF. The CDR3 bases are TGTGCCATTCGGACAGGGGTGGCGTACGAGCAGTACTTC.